The entry below describes one T cell receptor (beta chain). The data stem from a study of beta chain features in type 1 diabetes. In the study overall: Researchers looked at fewer than 110 million sorted cells across all samples.

Isolated RNA was reverse transcribed in full, so expressed TCRB transcripts were sequenced. The average for stem cell-like memory T cell samples was 1 million to 1.3 million reads. TCRdb keeps only in-frame clones here, not all; method: immunoSEQ multiplex PCR. The sample yields approximately 110,000 clones, about two fifths seen once. The CDR3 has 19 amino acids. From germline, CDR1 is SGHTA and CDR2 FQGTGA. Unmatched junction bases numbered 13, after V lost 1 base and J lost 3 bases. The sample comprised stem cell memory CD4+ T cells from blood. V gene TRBV7-3 combines with J gene TRBJ2-1, with 9 bases lining up with TRBD1. The TCR was taken from a woman in her late teens or twenties in good health. CDR3 in amino acids: CASSLRGVGTGPFYNEQFF. DNA of the CDR3: TGTGCCAGCAGCTTAAGGGGGGTCGGGACAGGGCCTTTCTACAATGAGCAGTTCTTC. Supplemented by reference TRBV7-3 and TRBJ2-1, the full variable domain reads GAGVSQTPSNKVTEKGKYVELRCDPISGHTALYWYRQSLGQGPEFLIYFQGTGAADDSGLPNDRFFAVRPEGSVSTLKIQRTERGDSAVYLCASSLRGVGTGPFYNEQFFGPGTRLTVL.